This TCR beta chain was recorded in a study of cytomegalovirus exposure and HLA in healthy donors. PCR primers comprised 60 Vbeta and 13 Jbeta primers. Produced via immunoSEQ multiplex PCR; TCRdb's table is partial and in-frame only. The sample holds 110,000 to 150,000 clones; 70% to 75% are singletons and the top ten take about 1.2%. This clone was seen a few times. Its specificity is not known. Other DNA sequences from this sample encode an identical CDR3 as well. Germline CDR1 reads SGHNT; CDR2 reads YYREEE (reference sequence). Trimming stripped 3 bases from V and 5 bases from J, with 12 bases between. This CDR3 has 13 residues. Study outcomes and limitations: Most TCR sequences were rare, but some public TCRs occurred in many donors.

The sequenced sample consisted of PBMCs. The clonotype comes from a woman aged 40 to 55 in good health and CMV-seronegative. The chain carries TRBV5-4 and TRBJ2-7, with D possibly being TRBD2 (6 bases). CDR3 nucleotides: TGTGCCAGCAGCTCTGCGGCGGGGCACGAGCAGTACGTC. The encoded protein is CASSSAAGHEQYV.